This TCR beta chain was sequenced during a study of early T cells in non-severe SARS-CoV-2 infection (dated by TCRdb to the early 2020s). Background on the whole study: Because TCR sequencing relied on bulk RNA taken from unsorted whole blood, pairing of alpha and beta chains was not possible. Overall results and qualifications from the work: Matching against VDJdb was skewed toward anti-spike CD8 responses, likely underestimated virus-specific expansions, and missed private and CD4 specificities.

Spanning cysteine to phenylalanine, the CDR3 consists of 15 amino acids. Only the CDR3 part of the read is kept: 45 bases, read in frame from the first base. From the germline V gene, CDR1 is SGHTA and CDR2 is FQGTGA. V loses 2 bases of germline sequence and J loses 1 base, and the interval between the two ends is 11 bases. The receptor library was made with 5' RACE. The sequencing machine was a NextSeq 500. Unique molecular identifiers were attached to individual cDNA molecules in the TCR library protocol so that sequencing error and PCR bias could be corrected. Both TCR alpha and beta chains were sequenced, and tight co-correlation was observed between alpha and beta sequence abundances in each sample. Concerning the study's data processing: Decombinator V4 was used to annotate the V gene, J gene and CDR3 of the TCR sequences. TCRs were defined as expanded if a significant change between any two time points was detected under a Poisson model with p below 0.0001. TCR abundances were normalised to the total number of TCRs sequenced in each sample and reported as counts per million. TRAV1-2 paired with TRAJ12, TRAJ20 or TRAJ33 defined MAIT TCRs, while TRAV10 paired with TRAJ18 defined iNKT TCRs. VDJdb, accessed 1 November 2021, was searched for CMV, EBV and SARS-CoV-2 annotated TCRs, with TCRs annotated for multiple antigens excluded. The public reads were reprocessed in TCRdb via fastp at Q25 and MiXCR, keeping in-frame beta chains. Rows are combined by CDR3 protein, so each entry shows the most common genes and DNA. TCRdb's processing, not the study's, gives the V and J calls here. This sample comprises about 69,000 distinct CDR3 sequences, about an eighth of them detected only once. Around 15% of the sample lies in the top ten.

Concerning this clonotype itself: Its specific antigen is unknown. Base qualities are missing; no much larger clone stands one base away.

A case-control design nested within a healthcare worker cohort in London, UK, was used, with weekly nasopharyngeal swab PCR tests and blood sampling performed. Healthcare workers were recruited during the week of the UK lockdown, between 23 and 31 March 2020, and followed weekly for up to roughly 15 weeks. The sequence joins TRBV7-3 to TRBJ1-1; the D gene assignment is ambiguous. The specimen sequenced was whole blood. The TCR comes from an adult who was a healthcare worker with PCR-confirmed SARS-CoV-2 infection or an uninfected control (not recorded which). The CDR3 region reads CASSLVSGSNTEAFF. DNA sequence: TGTGCCAGCAGCTTAGTTTCTGGATCGAACACTGAAGCTTTCTTT.